This T cell receptor beta chain was sequenced for a study of T cells after yellow fever vaccination. Study summary: The SMART-Seq v4 Ultra Low Input method served to prepare the low-cell-number fractions. Broader study findings: Though it reached lower strength, the secondary response hit its peak faster, day 5 versus 15.

One entry per CDR3 protein results from TCRdb running MiXCR on the 5' RACE reads. The sample shows around 500,000 distinct CDR3 sequences, 21% of them seen only once. In regard to this clonotype: What it recognizes is unknown.

The CDR3 totals 15 residues. The germline V gene encodes CDR1 MRHNA and CDR2 SNTAGT. V gave up 3 bases and J gave up 2 bases; unmatched junction bases: 4. Sequences were derived from PBMCs, sampled roughly 20 days after the first yellow fever vaccination. This clonotype was sampled from a man younger than 35 who received the YFV17D yellow fever vaccine. V gene TRBV6-4 combines with J gene TRBJ2-5; TRBD2 matches at 9 bases. The CDR3 bases are TGTGCCAGCAGTGAAGGCGGGGGGGAACAAGAGACCCAGTACTTC. This translates into CASSEGGGEQETQYF.